This TCR beta chain is drawn from a study of CD8+ T cells in alopecia areata. Study background: Among treated patients, oral tofacitinib was administered at 5 to 10 mg twice daily. Severity scoring for treated patients was based on the percentage of affected scalp area.

Sequencing used cDNA as its template, made by extracting RNA and reverse transcribing it. TCRdb's table, derived via immunoSEQ multiplex PCR, lists solely in-frame clones and lacks some. The table records around 100,000 clones, around 84% of them present only once. Regarding treatment: oral pan-JAK inhibitor, 5-10 mg twice daily. From alopecia areata patients, lesional scalp punch biopsies and peripheral blood were collected. The CDR3 sequence is 16 residues long. Trimming cost V 1 base and J 8 bases; bases outside gene matches: 10. CDR1 and CDR2 (germline): SGHVS, FQNEAQ. In regard to this clone: Its antigen is still unknown.

Findings of the study overall: On tofacitinib, scalp clonality and expanded CD8+ clones among top 100 fell significantly.

This sample comprised CD8+ T cells sorted from blood, obtained around week 30, from a patient treated with tofacitinib. This clonotype was sampled from a human donor with alopecia areata. This chain uses TRBV7-8 with TRBJ1-2; TRBD1 aligns across 10 bases. CDR3: CASSLEDRGLEKGYTF. In nucleotides, the CDR3 is TGTGCCAGCAGCTTAGAGGACAGGGGGTTAGAAAAGGGCTACACCTTC.